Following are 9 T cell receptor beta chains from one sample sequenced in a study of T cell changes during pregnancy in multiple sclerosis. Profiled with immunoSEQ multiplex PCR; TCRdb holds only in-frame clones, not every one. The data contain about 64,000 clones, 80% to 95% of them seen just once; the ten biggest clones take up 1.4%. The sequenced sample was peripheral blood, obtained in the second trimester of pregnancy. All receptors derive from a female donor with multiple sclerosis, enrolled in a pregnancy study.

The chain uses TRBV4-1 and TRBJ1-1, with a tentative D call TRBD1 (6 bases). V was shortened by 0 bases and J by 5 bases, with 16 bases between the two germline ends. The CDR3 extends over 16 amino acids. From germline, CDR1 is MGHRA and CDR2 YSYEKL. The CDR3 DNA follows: TGCGCCAGCAGCCAAGATGGGTTGCCAGGGGTTACTGAAGCTTTCTTT. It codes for CASSQDGLPGVTEAFF.

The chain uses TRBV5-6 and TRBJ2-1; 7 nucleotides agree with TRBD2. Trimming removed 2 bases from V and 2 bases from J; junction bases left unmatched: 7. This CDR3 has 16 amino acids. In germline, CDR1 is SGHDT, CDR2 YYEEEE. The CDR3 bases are TGTGCCAGCAGCTTACCCGGAGCGGGACCCTACAATGAGCAGTTCTTC. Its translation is CASSLPGAGPYNEQFF.

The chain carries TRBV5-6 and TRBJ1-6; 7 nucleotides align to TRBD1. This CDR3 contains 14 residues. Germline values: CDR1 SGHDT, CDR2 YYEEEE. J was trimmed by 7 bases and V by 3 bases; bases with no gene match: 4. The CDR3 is CASSSGQRNSPLHF. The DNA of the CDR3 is TGTGCCAGCAGCTCGGGACAGAGAAATTCACCCCTCCACTTT.

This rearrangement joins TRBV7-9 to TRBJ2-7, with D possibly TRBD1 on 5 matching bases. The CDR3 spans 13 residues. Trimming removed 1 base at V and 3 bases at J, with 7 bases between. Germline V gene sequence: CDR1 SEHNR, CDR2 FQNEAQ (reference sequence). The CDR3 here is CASSLEGLYEQYF. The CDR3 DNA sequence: TGTGCCAGCAGCTTAGAGGGGCTCTACGAGCAGTACTTC.

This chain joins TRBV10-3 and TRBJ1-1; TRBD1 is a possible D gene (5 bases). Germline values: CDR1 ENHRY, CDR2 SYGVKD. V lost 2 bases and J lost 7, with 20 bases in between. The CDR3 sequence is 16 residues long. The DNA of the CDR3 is TGTGCCATCAGTGAGCCTACCAGGGTTCCGGTTTTTGAAGCTTTCTTT. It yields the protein CAISEPTRVPVFEAFF.

CDR3 bases: TGTGCCAGCAGTCAAGGACAGGGGCTTTACGAGCAGTACTTC. It is translated as CASSQGQGLYEQYF. The chain recombines TRBV27 with TRBJ2-7; 9 bases agree with TRBD1. Trimming cost V 5 bases and J 4 bases; bases outside gene matches: 6. Germline values: CDR1 MNHEY, CDR2 SMNVEV (reference sequence). The CDR3 totals 14 residues.

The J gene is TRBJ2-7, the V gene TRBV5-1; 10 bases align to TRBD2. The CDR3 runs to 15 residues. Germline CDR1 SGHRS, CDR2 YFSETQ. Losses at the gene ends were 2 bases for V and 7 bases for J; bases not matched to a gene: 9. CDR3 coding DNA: TGCGCCAGCAGCTTTCAAAGCGGGAGGGCCACAGAGCAGTACTTC. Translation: CASSFQSGRATEQYF.

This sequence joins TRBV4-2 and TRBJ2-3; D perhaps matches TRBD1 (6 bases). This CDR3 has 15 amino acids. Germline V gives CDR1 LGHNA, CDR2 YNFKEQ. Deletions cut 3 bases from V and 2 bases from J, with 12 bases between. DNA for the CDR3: TGTGCCAGCAGCCAGGTGGACAGAACCACAGATACGCAGTATTTT. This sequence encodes CASSQVDRTTDTQYF.

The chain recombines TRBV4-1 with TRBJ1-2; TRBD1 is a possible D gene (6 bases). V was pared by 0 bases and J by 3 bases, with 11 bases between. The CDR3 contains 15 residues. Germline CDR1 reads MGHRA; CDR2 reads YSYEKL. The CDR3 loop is CASSQDPGGYYGYTF. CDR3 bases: TGCGCCAGCAGCCAAGATCCGGGGGGCTACTATGGCTACACCTTC.